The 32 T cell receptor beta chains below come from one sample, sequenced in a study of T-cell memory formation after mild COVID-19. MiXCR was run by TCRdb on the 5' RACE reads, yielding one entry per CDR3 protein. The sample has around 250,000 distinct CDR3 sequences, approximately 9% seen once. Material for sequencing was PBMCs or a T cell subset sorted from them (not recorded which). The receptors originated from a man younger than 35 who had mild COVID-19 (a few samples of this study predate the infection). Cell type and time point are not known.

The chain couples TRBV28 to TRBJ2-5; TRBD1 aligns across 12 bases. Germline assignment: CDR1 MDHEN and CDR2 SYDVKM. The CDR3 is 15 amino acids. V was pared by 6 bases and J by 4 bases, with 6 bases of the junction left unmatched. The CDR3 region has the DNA TGTGCCAGCAGCTTCCGGGACAGGGGGCCAGAGACCCAGTACTTC. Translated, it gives CASSFRDRGPETQYF.

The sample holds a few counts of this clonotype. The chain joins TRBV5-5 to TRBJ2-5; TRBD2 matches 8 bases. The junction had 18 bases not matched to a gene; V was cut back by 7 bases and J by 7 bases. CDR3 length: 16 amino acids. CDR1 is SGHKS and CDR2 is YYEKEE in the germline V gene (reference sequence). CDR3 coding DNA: TGTGCCAGCGACGGAATGACGGGGGGGCGGCCGGGGACCCAGTACTTC. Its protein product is CASDGMTGGRPGTQYF.

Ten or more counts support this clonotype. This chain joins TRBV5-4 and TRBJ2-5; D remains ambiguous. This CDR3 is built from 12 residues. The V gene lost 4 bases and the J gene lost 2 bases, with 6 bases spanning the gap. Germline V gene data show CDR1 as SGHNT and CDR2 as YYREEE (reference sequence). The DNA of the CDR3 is TGTGCCAGCAGCCAGGCACAAGAGACCCAGTACTTC. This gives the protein CASSQAQETQYF.

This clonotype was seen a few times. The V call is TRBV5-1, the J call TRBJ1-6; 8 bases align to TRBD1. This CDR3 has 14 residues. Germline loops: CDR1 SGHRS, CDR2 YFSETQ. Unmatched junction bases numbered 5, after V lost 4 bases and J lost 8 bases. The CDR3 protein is CASSQDREDSPLHF. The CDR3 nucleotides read TGCGCCAGCAGCCAGGACAGGGAAGATTCACCCCTCCACTTT.

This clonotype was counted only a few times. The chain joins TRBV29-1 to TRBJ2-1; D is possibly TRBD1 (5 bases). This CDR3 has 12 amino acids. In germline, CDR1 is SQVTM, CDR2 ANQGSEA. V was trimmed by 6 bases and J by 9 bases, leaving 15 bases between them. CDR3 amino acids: CSVYRFGVEQFF. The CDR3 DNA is TGCAGCGTCTACAGGTTTGGAGTTGAGCAGTTCTTC.

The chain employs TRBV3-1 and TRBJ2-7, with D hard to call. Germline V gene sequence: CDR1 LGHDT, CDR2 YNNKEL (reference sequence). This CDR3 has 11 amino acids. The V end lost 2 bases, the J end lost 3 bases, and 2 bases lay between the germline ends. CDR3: CASSQIYEQYF. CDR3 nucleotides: TGTGCCAGCAGCCAAATCTACGAGCAGTACTTC.

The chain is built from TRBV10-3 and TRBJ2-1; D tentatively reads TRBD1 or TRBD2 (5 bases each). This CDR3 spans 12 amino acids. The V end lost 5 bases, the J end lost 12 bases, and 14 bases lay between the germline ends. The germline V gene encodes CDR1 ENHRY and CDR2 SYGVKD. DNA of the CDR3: TGTGCCATCAGTACCCGAGGGGTTGCGCAGTTCTTC. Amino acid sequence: CAISTRGVAQFF.

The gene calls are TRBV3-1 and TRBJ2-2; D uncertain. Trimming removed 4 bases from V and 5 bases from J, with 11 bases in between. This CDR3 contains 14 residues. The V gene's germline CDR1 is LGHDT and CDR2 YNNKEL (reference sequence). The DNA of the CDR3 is TGTGCCAGCAGCCCCAGAGCCCGTACCGGGGAGCTGTTTTTT. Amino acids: CASSPRARTGELFF.

The CDR3 DNA sequence: TGTGCCAGCAGCTCTCGGGGGGGCTTAGGGACCCAGTACTTC. It encodes CASSSRGGLGTQYF. The chain joins TRBV7-2 to TRBJ2-5; TRBD2 aligns across 8 bases. Germline CDR1 SGHTA, CDR2 FQGNSA. V lost 4 bases, J lost 7 bases, and 8 bases stayed unmatched. The CDR3 is made up of 14 amino acids.

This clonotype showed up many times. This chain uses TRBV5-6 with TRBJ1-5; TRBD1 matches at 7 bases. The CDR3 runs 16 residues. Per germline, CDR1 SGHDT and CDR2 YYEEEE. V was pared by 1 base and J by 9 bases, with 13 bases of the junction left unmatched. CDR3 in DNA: TGTGCCAGCAGCTTGTATGTAGGCAGGGGGGAACGGCCCCAGCATTTT. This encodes CASSLYVGRGERPQHF.

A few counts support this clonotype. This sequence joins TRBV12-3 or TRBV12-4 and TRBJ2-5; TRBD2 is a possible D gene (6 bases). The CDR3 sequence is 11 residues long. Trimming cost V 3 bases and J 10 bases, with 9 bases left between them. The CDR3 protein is CASSFGEDQYF. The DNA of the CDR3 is TGTGCCAGCAGTTTCGGGGAGGACCAGTACTTC.

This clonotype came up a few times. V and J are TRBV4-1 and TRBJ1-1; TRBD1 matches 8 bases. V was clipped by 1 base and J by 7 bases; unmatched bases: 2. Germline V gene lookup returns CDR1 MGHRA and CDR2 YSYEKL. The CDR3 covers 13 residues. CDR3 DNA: TGCGCCAGCAGCCAAGTTGGGACAGGTGAAGCTTTCTTT. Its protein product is CASSQVGTGEAFF.

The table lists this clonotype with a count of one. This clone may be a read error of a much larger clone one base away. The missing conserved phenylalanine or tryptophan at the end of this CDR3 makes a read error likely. The CDR3 DNA reads TGCGCCAGCAGTTGGGGAGCAGCGGGGCGAAACAATGAGCAGTTCCTC. Its protein product is CASSWGAAGRNNEQFL. This chain links TRBV5-1 with TRBJ2-1; 7 bases are a match to TRBD2. The V gene's germline CDR1 is SGHRS and CDR2 YFSETQ. The CDR3 extends over 16 amino acids. Germline trimming cut 5 bases from V and 5 bases from J; bases unmatched to any gene: 13.

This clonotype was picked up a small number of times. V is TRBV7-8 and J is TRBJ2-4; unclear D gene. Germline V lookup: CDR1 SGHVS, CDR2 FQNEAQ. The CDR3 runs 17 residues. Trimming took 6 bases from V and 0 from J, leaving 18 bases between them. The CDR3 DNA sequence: TGTGCCAGCAGTCAGGTGGGCAGGACCCTAGCCAAAAACATTCAGTACTTC. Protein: CASSQVGRTLAKNIQYF.

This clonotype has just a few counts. CDR3 residues: CSVGLLAGVAYNEQFF. In DNA form, the CDR3 reads TGCAGCGTGGGTTTACTAGCGGGGGTCGCCTACAATGAGCAGTTCTTC. The chain joins TRBV29-1 to TRBJ2-1; TRBD2 aligns across 11 bases. This CDR3 region has 16 residues. After removal of 6 bases from V and 2 bases from J, the junction contained 9 bases not matched to a gene. Germline values: CDR1 SQVTM, CDR2 ANQGSEA.

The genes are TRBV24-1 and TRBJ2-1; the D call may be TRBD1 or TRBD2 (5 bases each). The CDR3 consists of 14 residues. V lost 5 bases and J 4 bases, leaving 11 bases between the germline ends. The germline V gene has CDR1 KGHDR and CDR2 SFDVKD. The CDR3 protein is CATSAGRGYNEQFF. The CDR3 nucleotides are TGTGCCACCAGTGCGGGACGGGGATACAATGAGCAGTTCTTC.

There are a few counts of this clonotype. The CDR3 is CASSGSPLHF. The CDR3, as DNA: TGTGCCAGTAGCGGTTCACCCCTCCACTTT. The chain is built from TRBV19 and TRBJ1-6; D is uncertain. The CDR3 extends over 10 amino acids. V gave up 6 bases and J gave up 9 bases, with 3 bases separating them. The germline CDR1 and CDR2 sequences are LNHDA and SQIVND (reference sequence).

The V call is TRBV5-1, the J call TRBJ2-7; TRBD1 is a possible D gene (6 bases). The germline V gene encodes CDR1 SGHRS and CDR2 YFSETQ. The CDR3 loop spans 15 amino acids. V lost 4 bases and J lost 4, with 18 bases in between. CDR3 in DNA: TGCGCCAGCAGCACGGACAGACCCTTCCAGTACGAGCAGTACTTC. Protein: CASSTDRPFQYEQYF.

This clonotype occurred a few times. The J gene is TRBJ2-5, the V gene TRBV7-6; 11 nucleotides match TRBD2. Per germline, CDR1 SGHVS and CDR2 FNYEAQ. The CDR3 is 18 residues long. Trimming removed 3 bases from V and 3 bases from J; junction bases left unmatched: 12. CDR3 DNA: TGTGCCAGCAGCTTCTTACCGGCGGGACTAGCGGAGAAAGAGACCCAGTACTTC. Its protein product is CASSFLPAGLAEKETQYF.

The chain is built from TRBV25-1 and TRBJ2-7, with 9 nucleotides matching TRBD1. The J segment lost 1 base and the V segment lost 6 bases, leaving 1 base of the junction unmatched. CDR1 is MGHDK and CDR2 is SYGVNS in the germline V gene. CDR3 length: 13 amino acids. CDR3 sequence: CASRGQGSYEQYF. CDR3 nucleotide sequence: TGTGCCAGCAGAGGACAGGGGTCCTACGAGCAGTACTTC.

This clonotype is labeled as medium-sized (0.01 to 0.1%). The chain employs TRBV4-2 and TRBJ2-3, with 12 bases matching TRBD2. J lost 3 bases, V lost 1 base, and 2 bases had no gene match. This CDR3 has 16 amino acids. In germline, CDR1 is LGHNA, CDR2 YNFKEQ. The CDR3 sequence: CASSQALAGGTDTQYF. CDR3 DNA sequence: TGTGCCAGCAGCCAAGCACTAGCGGGGGGTACAGATACGCAGTATTTT.

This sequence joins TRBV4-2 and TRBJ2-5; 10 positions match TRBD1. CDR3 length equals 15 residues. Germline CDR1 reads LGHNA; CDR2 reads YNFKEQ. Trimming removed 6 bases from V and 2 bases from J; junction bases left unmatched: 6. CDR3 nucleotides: TGTGCCAGCAGACTGGACAGGGGGATTCAAGAGACCCAGTACTTC. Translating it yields CASRLDRGIQETQYF.

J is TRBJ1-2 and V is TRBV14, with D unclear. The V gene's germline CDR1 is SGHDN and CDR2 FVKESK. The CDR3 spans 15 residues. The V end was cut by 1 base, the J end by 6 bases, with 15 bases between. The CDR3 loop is CASSQGPGSGNGYTF. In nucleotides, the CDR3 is TGTGCCAGCAGCCAAGGCCCCGGGAGCGGGAATGGCTACACCTTC.

In DNA, the CDR3 is TGTGCCAGCAGCAAAGTGTATGGACAGCTTAATGAAAAACTGTTTTTT. This codes for CASSKVYGQLNEKLFF. The rearrangement joins TRBV21-1 to TRBJ1-4; whether TRBD1, the table's D call, matches the DNA was not checked. TRBV21-1 represents a pseudogene. CDR3 length: 16 amino acids.

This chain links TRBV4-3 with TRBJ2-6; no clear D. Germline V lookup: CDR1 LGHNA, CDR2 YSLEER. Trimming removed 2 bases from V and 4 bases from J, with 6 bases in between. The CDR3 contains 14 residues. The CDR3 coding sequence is TGCGCCAGCAGCCAAAGTTCGGGGGCCAACGTCCTGACTTTC. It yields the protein CASSQSSGANVLTF.

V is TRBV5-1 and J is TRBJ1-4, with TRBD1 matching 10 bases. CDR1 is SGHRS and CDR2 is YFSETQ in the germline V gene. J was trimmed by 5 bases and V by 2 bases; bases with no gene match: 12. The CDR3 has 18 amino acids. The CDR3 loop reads CASSLQSLGQGLNEKLFF. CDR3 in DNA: TGCGCCAGCAGCTTACAGAGCCTGGGACAGGGGTTGAATGAAAAACTGTTTTTT.

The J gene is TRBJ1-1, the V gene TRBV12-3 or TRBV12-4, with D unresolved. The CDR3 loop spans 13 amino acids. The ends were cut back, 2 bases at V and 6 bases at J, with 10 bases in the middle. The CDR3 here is CASSLFADAEAFF. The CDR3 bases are TGTGCCAGCAGTTTATTTGCGGACGCTGAAGCTTTCTTT.

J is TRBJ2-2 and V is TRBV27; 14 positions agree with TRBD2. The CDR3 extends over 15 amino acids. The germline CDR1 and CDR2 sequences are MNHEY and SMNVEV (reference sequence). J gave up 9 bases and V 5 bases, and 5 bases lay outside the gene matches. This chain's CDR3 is CASSAWTSGGRELFF. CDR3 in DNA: TGTGCCAGCAGTGCCTGGACTAGCGGGGGGAGGGAGCTGTTTTTT.

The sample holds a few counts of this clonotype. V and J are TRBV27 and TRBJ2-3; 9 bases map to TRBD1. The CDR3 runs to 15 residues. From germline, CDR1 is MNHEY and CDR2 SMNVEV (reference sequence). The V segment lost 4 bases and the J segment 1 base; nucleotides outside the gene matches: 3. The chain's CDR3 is CASSYRTGGTDTQYF. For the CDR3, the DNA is TGTGCCAGCAGTTATAGGACAGGGGGCACAGATACGCAGTATTTT.

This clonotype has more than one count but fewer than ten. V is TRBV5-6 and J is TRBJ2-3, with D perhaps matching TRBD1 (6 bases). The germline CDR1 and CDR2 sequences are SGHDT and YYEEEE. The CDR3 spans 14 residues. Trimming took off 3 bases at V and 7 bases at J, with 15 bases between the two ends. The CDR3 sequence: CASSSSQGSNTQYF. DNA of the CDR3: TGTGCCAGCAGCTCCTCACAGGGCTCGAATACGCAGTATTTT.

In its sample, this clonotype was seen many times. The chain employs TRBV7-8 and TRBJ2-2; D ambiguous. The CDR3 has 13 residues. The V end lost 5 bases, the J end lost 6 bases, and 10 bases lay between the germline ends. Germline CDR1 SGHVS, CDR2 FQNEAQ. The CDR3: CASSRAPAGELFF. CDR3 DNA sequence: TGTGCCAGCAGCCGGGCGCCGGCCGGGGAGCTGTTTTTT.

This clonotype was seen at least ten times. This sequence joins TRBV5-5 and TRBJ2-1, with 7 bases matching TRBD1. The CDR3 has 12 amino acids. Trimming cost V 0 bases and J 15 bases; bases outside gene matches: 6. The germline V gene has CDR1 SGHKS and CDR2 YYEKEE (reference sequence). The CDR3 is CASSLVSAGGFF. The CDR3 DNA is TGTGCCAGCAGCTTGGTGTCGGCAGGGGGGTTCTTC. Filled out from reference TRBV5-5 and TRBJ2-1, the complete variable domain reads DAGVTQSPTHLIKTRGQQVTLRCSPISGHKSVSWYQQVLGQGPQFIFQYYEKEERGRGNFPDRFSARQFPNYSSELNVNALLLGDSALYLCASSLVSAGGFFGPGTRLTVL.